This T cell receptor beta chain was observed in a study of neurological immune-mediated disorders. Study outcomes and limitations: There were no CDR3 amino acid sequences shared by expanded clones across subjects, a result suggesting private repertoires in all groups.

This clonotype showed up many times. Its antigen is still unknown. Stored at -80 C, 2 million PBMCs were the source of the unsorted libraries. The trim removed 5 bases at V and 6 bases at J, leaving 12 bases unmatched. CDR1 is SGHRS, CDR2 YFSETQ, per germline. The CDR3 spans 15 residues. MiXCR, run by TCRdb on the 5' RACE reads, gives a single entry per CDR3 protein. This sample carries roughly 25,000 distinct CDR3 sequences, 5.5% to 8% of them seen once, and the ten largest clones take approximately 4.8%. V is TRBV5-1 and J is TRBJ2-7, with 9 bases aligning to TRBD1. The origin of this receptor is a woman between 35 and 50 years old in good health. The specimen was PBMCs. CDR3 sequence: CASRPSLDRGGEQYF. In nucleotides, the CDR3 is TGCGCCAGCAGACCATCCCTGGACAGGGGCGGCGAGCAGTACTTC. The entire variable domain, with the rest obtained from reference TRBV5-1 and TRBJ2-7, is as follows: KAGVTQTPRYLIKTRGQQVTLSCSPISGHRSVSWYQQTPGQGLQFLFEYFSETQRNKGNFPGRFSGRQFSNSRSEMNVSTLELGDSALYLCASRPSLDRGGEQYFGPGTRLTVT.